Listed here are 21 T cell receptor beta chains from one sample, sequenced in a study of cytomegalovirus exposure and HLA in healthy donors. Use of 60 Vbeta and 13 Jbeta primers characterized the PCR. The assay was immunoSEQ multiplex PCR, and TCRdb's table has in-frame clones only and misses some. The table has roughly 200,000 clones, roughly 70% seen once. The specimen was PBMCs. These receptors originate from a male donor in good health and CMV-seronegative.

The chain links TRBV19 to TRBJ2-7; 11 nucleotides match TRBD1. Germline-derived CDR1 and CDR2 are LNHDA and SQIVND (reference sequence). V trimming: 5 bases; J trimming: 5 bases; junction bases outside the gene matches: 11. This CDR3 has 16 amino acids. The chain's CDR3 is CASSSPHRDRGNEQYF. The CDR3 DNA reads as TGTGCCAGTAGTTCCCCCCACCGGGACAGGGGGAACGAGCAGTACTTC.

This clone came up once. At one boundary the junction diverges from the germline segment, which might be a read error. This sequence joins TRBV6-5 and TRBJ2-5, with a possible D match to TRBD2 (6 bases). The CDR3 covers 14 residues. In germline, CDR1 is MNHEY, CDR2 SVGAGI. CDR3 amino acids: CASSYRRGQEAQYF. The CDR3 nucleotides are TGTGCCAGCAGTTACCGGCGGGGCCAAGAGGCCCAGTACTTC.

The CDR3 loop reads CASTSQGVEGEQYF. The CDR3 DNA is TGTGCCAGCACCTCTCAGGGGGTAGAGGGCGAGCAGTACTTC. The gene calls are TRBV7-6 and TRBJ2-7; TRBD1 matches at 7 bases. The V and J ends lost 7 bases and 6 bases, in that order; junction bases with no gene match: 12. The CDR3 consists of 14 residues. Germline V gene data show CDR1 as SGHVS and CDR2 as FNYEAQ.

The table lists this clone with a few counts. Other DNA sequences in this sample translate to the same CDR3. The rearrangement links TRBV19 to TRBJ1-5; the match to TRBD1 covers 7 bases. The CDR3 is made up of 15 amino acids. CDR1 and CDR2 (germline): LNHDA, SQIVND (reference sequence). Germline trimming cut 3 bases from V and 0 bases from J; bases unmatched to any gene: 2. CDR3 protein: CASSIGQDSNQPQHF. CDR3 sequence (DNA): TGTGCCAGTAGTATTGGACAGGATAGCAATCAGCCCCAGCATTTT.

This clone is medium-sized in the sample. J is TRBJ1-1 and V is TRBV14; D gene ambiguous. This CDR3 has 12 residues. Trimming removed 6 bases from V and 8 bases from J, with 13 bases in between. Germline-derived CDR1 and CDR2 are SGHDN and FVKESK. CDR3 loop: CASSRIGGEAFF. The CDR3 DNA reads TGTGCCAGCAGTCGGATAGGAGGGGAAGCTTTCTTT.

J is TRBJ2-1 and V is TRBV19, with TRBD1 as a possible D gene (6 bases). From germline, CDR1 is LNHDA and CDR2 SQIVND (reference sequence). V lost 3 bases to trimming and J lost 6 bases, with 15 bases between them. The CDR3 is made up of 15 amino acids. Written as DNA, the CDR3 is TGTGCCAGTAGTATGATACAGGGCTCGGGCAATGAGCAGTTCTTC. This gives the protein CASSMIQGSGNEQFF. The full variable domain, with the rest looked up from reference TRBV19 and TRBJ2-1, is DGGITQSPKYLFRKEGQNVTLSCEQNLNHDAMYWYRQDPGQGLRLIYYSQIVNDFQKGDIAEGYSVSREKKESFPLTVTSAQKNPTAFYLCASSMIQGSGNEQFFGPGTRLTVL.

The chain links TRBV27 to TRBJ1-5; possibly TRBD1 for D (5 bases). Per the germline V gene, CDR1 is MNHEY and CDR2 is SMNVEV (reference sequence). This CDR3 has 15 residues. The V gene lost 4 bases and the J gene lost 0 bases, with 10 bases spanning the gap. The CDR3 here is CASSSGMYSNQPQHF. CDR3 DNA sequence: TGTGCCAGCAGTTCAGGGATGTATAGCAATCAGCCCCAGCATTTT.

This clone was observed a few times. The J gene is TRBJ2-7, the V gene TRBV6-5; 8 bases are shared with TRBD2. V lost 8 bases and J lost 0; bases outside the gene matches: 6. This CDR3 spans 14 amino acids. The germline CDR1 and CDR2 sequences are MNHEY and SVGAGI. The CDR3 sequence: CASRGGLSSYEQYF. The CDR3 DNA is TGTGCCAGCCGGGGGGGACTGAGCTCCTACGAGCAGTACTTC.

CDR3 nucleotides: TGCGCCAGCAGCCCCGGGGGCCCTGCGGGGGGAGGGAGGGTCAAAAACATTCAGTACTTC. This encodes CASSPGGPAGGGRVKNIQYF. This chain connects TRBV4-3 to TRBJ2-4; TRBD2 matches 8 bases. V lost 4 bases and J lost 3; bases outside the gene matches: 20. The CDR3 extends over 20 amino acids. Germline V CDR1 and CDR2: LGHNA, YSLEER.

This clone was recorded a few times. This rearrangement joins TRBV5-6 to TRBJ1-5; D unclear. CDR3 length equals 12 residues. Germline CDR1 and CDR2: SGHDT and YYEEEE. V lost 2 bases to trimming and J lost 4 bases, with 4 bases between them. The CDR3 loop is CASSFQNQPQHF. In DNA form, the CDR3 reads TGTGCCAGCAGCTTCCAAAATCAGCCCCAGCATTTT.

This sequence joins TRBV30 and TRBJ1-2, with D hard to call. Germline V gene lookup returns CDR1 GTSNPN and CDR2 SVGIG (reference sequence). CDR3 length: 15 amino acids. V was shortened by 2 bases and J by 0 bases, with 13 bases between the two germline ends. The CDR3 DNA reads as TGTGCCTGGAGTCCATGGGCGAGAGCTAACTATGGCTACACCTTC. This codes for CAWSPWARANYGYTF.

Only one count was recorded for this clone. The chain uses TRBV7-8 and TRBJ1-5; D may be TRBD1 (5 bases). This CDR3 has 14 residues. The germline V and J ends were trimmed by 5 bases and 5 bases, with 13 bases remaining between them. Per the germline V gene, CDR1 is SGHVS and CDR2 is FQNEAQ. The CDR3 bases are TGTGCCAGCAGCCCTCGGGAGGGGCATCAGCCCCAGCATTTT. The encoded protein is CASSPREGHQPQHF.

This chain connects TRBV4-1 to TRBJ2-1; 15 bases align to TRBD2. V was clipped by 2 bases and J by 1 base; unmatched bases: 6. The CDR3 loop spans 19 amino acids. Germline values: CDR1 MGHRA, CDR2 YSYEKL. CDR3: CASSQTTGTSGGSYNEQFF. DNA for the CDR3: TGCGCCAGCAGCCAAACGACGGGGACTAGCGGGGGGTCCTACAATGAGCAGTTCTTC.

The chain links TRBV4-1 to TRBJ1-2; 7 bases are shared with TRBD1. Germline V gene sequence: CDR1 MGHRA, CDR2 YSYEKL. The CDR3 length is 12 residues. V gave up 4 bases and J gave up 7 bases; unmatched junction bases: 3. The DNA for the CDR3 is TGCGCCAGCAGCCTGACAGGGAGTGGCTACACCTTC. This codes for CASSLTGSGYTF.

This chain links TRBV6-5 with TRBJ1-5; D might be TRBD1 (5 bases). The germline V gene encodes CDR1 MNHEY and CDR2 SVGAGI. The CDR3 totals 15 residues. V gave up 4 bases and J gave up 3 bases, with 13 bases separating them. CDR3 nucleotide sequence: TGTGCCAGCAGTTTAAACAGGCTTAACAATCAGCCCCAGCATTTT. Translation: CASSLNRLNNQPQHF.

J is TRBJ1-1 and V is TRBV5-1, with D possibly being TRBD1 (6 bases). Germline V CDR1 and CDR2: SGHRS, YFSETQ. The CDR3 has 13 amino acids. The V end lost 7 bases, the J end lost 6 bases, and 16 bases lay between the germline ends. CDR3 nucleotide sequence: TGCGCCAGCGCAGTAGGGGGAGGGCCTGAAGCTTTCTTT. Protein: CASAVGGGPEAFF.

The J gene is TRBJ2-3, the V gene TRBV21-1; the D call of TRBD1 is as the table states it, not checked on the DNA. TRBV21-1 is flagged as a pseudogene. The CDR3 is made up of 20 amino acids. The CDR3 nucleotides are TGTGCCAGCAGCAAACGGCTCCCCGAAGGCAGGGGGCGGCCCCCAGATACGCAGTATTTT. Translation: CASSKRLPEGRGRPPDTQYF.

This clone was counted only a few times. The chain recombines TRBV6-6 with TRBJ1-2; TRBD1 aligns across 10 bases. This CDR3 is 15 amino acids long. V shed 0 bases, J shed 2 bases, and the junction held 0 bases outside the gene matches. CDR1 is MNHNY and CDR2 is SVGAGI in the germline V gene (reference sequence). The chain's CDR3 is CASSYSGQGNYGYTF. The CDR3 DNA sequence: TGTGCCAGCAGTTACTCGGGACAGGGGAACTATGGCTACACCTTC.

Here the CDR3 DNA reads TGTGCCAGCAGCTTAAGCGGGAGGATCGGCGAGCAGTACTTC. Protein sequence: CASSLSGRIGEQYF. This chain links TRBV11-3 with TRBJ2-7; 9 bases agree with TRBD2. Trimming at V came to 2 bases and at J to 6 bases, leaving 5 bases not matched to a gene. Germline CDR1 is SGHNT and CDR2 is YENEEA. This CDR3 has 14 residues.

The J gene is TRBJ1-1, the V gene TRBV28, with D maybe TRBD1 (5 bases). Trimming took off 8 bases at V and 5 bases at J, with 21 bases between the two ends. Germline V CDR1 and CDR2: MDHEN, SYDVKM. CDR3 length: 15 residues. The CDR3 DNA reads as TGTGCCAGCTATATGACCCAGGGAAAAGGGACTGAAGCTTTCTTT. Its protein is CASYMTQGKGTEAFF.

This clone was counted a few times. This chain connects TRBV7-6 to TRBJ2-1; TRBD1 is a possible D gene (5 bases). Trimming pared 0 bases from V and 9 bases from J, leaving 15 bases between. The CDR3 extends over 15 amino acids. CDR1 and CDR2 (germline): SGHVS, FNYEAQ. CDR3 DNA sequence: TGTGCCAGCAGCTTAGCAGGGGTTGGGTTCAGTGAGCAGTTCTTC. Amino acids: CASSLAGVGFSEQFF.